This T cell receptor (beta chain) came from a study of cytomegalovirus exposure and HLA in healthy donors (dated by TCRdb to about 2017). Background for the entire study: The 650 to 750 repertoires of the first cohort and the roughly 120 validation repertoires were produced on the same platform, according to a later analysis. The aim of the study was to test whether cataloging public T cell receptors could identify signatures of past pathogen exposure. In addition to the first cohort of about 650 subjects, a separate validation cohort of some 120 different subjects was used. High-throughput TCR immunosequencing, statistical association of individual TCRs with disease status, and machine learning were combined to predict cytomegalovirus infection status.

The CDR3 covers 15 residues, taking in both the cysteine and the phenylalanine. CDR3 DNA only is kept here, 45 bases in frame from base 1. Reading the germline V gene gives CDR1 SGHNT and CDR2 YENEEA. After removal of 5 bases from V and 0 bases from J, the junction retains 6 bases not matched to a gene. As concerns this clone: This receptor's antigen is unknown. No much larger clone is present one base from it, and per-base qualities are unavailable.

The donors were included in the validation cohort of some 120 subjects, a group kept apart from the roughly 730-subject first cohort. Here is what the overall study found, with its caveats: The study listed 150 to 200 TCR beta chains as associated with cytomegalovirus. All 120 repertoires were used to score co-occurrence in the validation cohort in a later analysis, because that analysis had no HLA typing for the cohort. Across donors, most TCR sequences were observed very rarely, whereas some public TCRs were present in many individuals. A few of the identified cytomegalovirus-associated TCR beta chains were confirmed in vitro to be specific for cytomegalovirus antigens. It was suggested by the authors that the approach could potentially be generalized to other disease states and immunological phenotypes. A later analysis found that TCRs clustered in the first cohort also tended to co-occur in the 130 or so validation repertoires, with about 94% of cluster scores above 0. Cytomegalovirus status was reported to be diagnosed by the classifier with high specificity and sensitivity in both the original and validation cohorts.

To prepare the library, the immunoSEQ multiplex PCR assay was applied. On the study's bioinformatics: A statistical classification framework was developed to diagnose cytomegalovirus status using the catalog of TCR beta chain sequences. In its TCRdb copy, this immuneACCESS table keeps in-frame sequences only and misses some clones. Where compared with another copy, unresolved V genes explain less than half of these, and the others have no known cause. V, J and clone size are taken as reported in that table, and D and trimming were inferred from the DNA itself. This sample is represented by more than 50,000 clones; about 94% of them were singletons. The ten largest clones capture 2% to 2.5% of the sample.

The chain joins TRBV11-3 to TRBJ1-1; TRBD1 lines up with 7 middle nucleotides. Sequenced input: PBMCs. The clonotype was recovered from a man aged 18 to 29 in good health and CMV-seronegative. The CDR3 corresponds to CASSGRTGVNTEAFF. In nucleotide form, the sequence is TGTGCCAGCAGCGGGCGGACAGGAGTGAACACTGAAGCTTTCTTT.